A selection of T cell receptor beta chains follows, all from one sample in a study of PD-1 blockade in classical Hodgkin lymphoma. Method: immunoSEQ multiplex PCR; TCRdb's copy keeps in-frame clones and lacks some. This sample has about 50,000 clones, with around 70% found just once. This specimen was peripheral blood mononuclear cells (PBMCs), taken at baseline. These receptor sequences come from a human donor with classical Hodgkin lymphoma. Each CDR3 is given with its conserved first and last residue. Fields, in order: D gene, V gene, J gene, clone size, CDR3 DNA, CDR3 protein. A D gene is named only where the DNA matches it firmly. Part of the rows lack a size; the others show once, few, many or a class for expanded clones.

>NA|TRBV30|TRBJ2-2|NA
TGTGCCTGGAGTGTACTAGTGGGAACCGGGGAGCTGTTTTTT
CAWSVLVGTGELFF
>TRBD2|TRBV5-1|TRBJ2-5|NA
TGCGCCAGCGATGGAGGTAGCGGGAGCCTAGAGACCCAGTACTTC
CASDGGSGSLETQYF
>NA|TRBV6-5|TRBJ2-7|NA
TGTGCCAGCAGTTACGGGCCGTCGGGGACCTCCTACGAGCAGTACTTC
CASSYGPSGTSYEQYF
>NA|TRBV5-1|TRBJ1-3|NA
TGCGCCAGCAGCTTGGGCGGCTCTGGAAACACCATATATTTT
CASSLGGSGNTIYF
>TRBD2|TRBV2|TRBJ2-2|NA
TGTGCCAGCACTGGACTAGCGGGAGCCCCGACCGGGGAGCTGTTTTTT
CASTGLAGAPTGELFF
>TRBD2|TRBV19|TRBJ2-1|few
TGTGCCAGTAGTATAGATGGGTTCCTAGCGGGGGCCGCCGGGGATGAGCAGTTCTTC
CASSIDGFLAGAAGDEQFF
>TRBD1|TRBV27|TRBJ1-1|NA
TGTGCCAGCAGTAGACAGGGGGGGGGAGCGACTTTCTTT
CASSRQGGGATFF
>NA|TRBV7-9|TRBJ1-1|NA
TGTGCCAGCAGCTTAAGCGTACTGAACACTGAAGCTTTCTTT
CASSLSVLNTEAFF
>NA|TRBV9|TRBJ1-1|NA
TGTGCCAGCAGCGGGACGTCGAACACTGAAGCTTTCTTT
CASSGTSNTEAFF
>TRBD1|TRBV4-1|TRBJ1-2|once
TGCGCCAGCAGCCAAGGCGGGCGGACAGGTGGCTACACCTTC
CASSQGGRTGGYTF
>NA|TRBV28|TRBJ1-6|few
TGTGCCAGTATTGCGTCTGGGCCCTATAATTCACCCCTCCACTTT
CASIASGPYNSPLHF
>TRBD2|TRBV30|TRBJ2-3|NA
TGTGCCTGGATCCCCCCTAGCGGGATCTCAGATACGCAGTATTTT
CAWIPPSGISDTQYF
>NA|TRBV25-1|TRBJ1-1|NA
TGTGCCAGCAGTTTACAGGGGAACACTGAAGCTTTCTTT
CASSLQGNTEAFF
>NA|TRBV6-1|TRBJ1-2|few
TGTGCCAGCAGTGCCCGCGGACTGGGAAGGGGCTACACCTTC
CASSARGLGRGYTF
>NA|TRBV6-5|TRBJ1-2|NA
TGTGCCAGCAGTTACGGGTGGGGGGATGGCTACACCTTC
CASSYGWGDGYTF
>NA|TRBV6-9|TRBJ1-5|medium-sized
TGTGCCAGGGGAGGCGATCAGCCCCAGCATTTT
CARGGDQPQHF
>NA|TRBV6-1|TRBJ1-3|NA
TGTGCCAGCACCGCGATCGGGGCAGTTGGAAACACCATATATTTT
CASTAIGAVGNTIYF
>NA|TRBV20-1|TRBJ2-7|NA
TGCAGTGCTAGGGATTTGGGGGAGCAGTACTTC
CSARDLGEQYF
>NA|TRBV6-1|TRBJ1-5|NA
TGTGCCAGCAGTGAAGCGCGAGGGGGGCGGACAACGGGTCAGCCCCAGCATTTT
CASSEARGGRTTGQPQHF
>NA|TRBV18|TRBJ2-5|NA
TGTGCCAGCTCACCACCGCCAGGGAAAGAGACCCAGTACTTC
CASSPPPGKETQYF
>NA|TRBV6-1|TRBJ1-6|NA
TGTGCCAGCAGTGAAGTTGGTGCTGGCTCCTATAATTCACCCCTCCACTTT
CASSEVGAGSYNSPLHF
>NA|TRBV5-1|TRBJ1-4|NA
TGCGCCAGCAGCTGGGAGATGGGGTCTAATGAAAAACTGTTTTTT
CASSWEMGSNEKLFF
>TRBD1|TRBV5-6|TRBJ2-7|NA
TGTGCCAGCAGCTGGGGGACAGGGGTGGGCGAGCAGTACTTC
CASSWGTGVGEQYF
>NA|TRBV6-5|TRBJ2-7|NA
TGTGCCAGCAGAGACTGGGACACCTACGAGCAGTACTTC
CASRDWDTYEQYF
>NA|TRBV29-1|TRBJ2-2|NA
TGCAGCGTTGGGGGGGCCCGGGGGACCGGGGAGCTGTTTTTT
CSVGGARGTGELFF
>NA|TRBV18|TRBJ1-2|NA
TGTGCCAGCTCACCAAAAGGCAGGATGTATGGCTACACCTTC
CASSPKGRMYGYTF
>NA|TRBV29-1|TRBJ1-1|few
TGCAGCGTTGATCCATCGAACACTGAAGCTTTCTTT
CSVDPSNTEAFF
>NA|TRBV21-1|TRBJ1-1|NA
TGTGCCAGCAAAAGGAGAGCCACTGAAGCTTTCTTT
CASKRRATEAFF
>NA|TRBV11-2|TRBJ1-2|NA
TGTGCCAGCAGCTTAGAAGCAACGGGGGGCCCGGGCTACACCTTC
CASSLEATGGPGYTF
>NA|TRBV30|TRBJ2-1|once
TGTGCCTGGAGTCTAGGGGGGAATGAGCAGTTCTTC
CAWSLGGNEQFF
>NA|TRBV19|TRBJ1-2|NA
TGTGCCAGTAGTGCCGGCGGCAGGGACAATGGCTACACCTTC
CASSAGGRDNGYTF
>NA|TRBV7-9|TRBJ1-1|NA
TGTGCCAGCAGCCCAGGTGAGAGTAACACTGAAGCTTTCTTT
CASSPGESNTEAFF
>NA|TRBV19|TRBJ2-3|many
TGTGCCAGTAGTATTGGCTCCACCACCCAGTATTTT
CASSIGSTTQYF
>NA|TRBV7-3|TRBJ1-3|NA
TGTGCCAGCAGCTTAACAGGGGGCTCTGGAAACACCATATATTTT
CASSLTGGSGNTIYF
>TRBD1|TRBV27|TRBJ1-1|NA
TGTGCCGGCAGGATGACAGGGGGCTTTGAAGCTTTCTTT
CAGRMTGGFEAFF
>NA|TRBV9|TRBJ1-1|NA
TGTGCCAGCAGCGTAGAGGGGTCAAGGAAGAACACTGAAGCTTTCTTT
CASSVEGSRKNTEAFF
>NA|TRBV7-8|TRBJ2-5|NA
TGTGCCAGCACCATCTGGGGGGAGGAGACCCAGTACTTC
CASTIWGEETQYF
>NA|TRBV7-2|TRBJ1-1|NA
TGTGCCAGCAGCTTGGGGTTGTTGAACACTGAAGCTTTCTTT
CASSLGLLNTEAFF
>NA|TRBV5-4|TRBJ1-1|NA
TGTGCCAGCAGCTCCTCAGCTAGGGCGACAGTGAACACTGAAGCTTTCTTT
CASSSSARATVNTEAFF
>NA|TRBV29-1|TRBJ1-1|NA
TGCAGCGTTGGACGGGGGGGGCACAGGGTAATTTTGGGCACTGAAGCTTTCTTT
CSVGRGGHRVILGTEAFF
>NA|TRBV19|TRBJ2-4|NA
TGTGCCAGTAGTATATCAGGGAAGGGAAACATTCAGTACTTC
CASSISGKGNIQYF